What follows are 28 T cell receptor beta chains derived from one specimen sequenced in a study of blood T cells in healthy people across ages. Combining a sample-barcoded 5' primer with a J-beta primer mix, a second PCR ran for 7 to 11 cycles. TCRdb analysed the 5' RACE reads with MiXCR anew, one entry per CDR3 protein. The table records over 1,500,000 distinct CDR3 sequences, around half of them present only once. The sequenced material came from blood. The receptors were sampled from a woman in her 40s in good health.

The chain is built from TRBV7-2 and TRBJ2-7; TRBD1 aligns across 8 bases. The CDR3 runs 15 residues. Germline V lookup: CDR1 SGHTA, CDR2 FQGNSA. The ends lost 0 bases at V and 4 bases at J; junction bases unmatched: 5. CDR3 nucleotides: TGTGCCAGCAGCTTAGCCCGGACAGGGCAGTACGAGCAGTACTTC. Translating gives CASSLARTGQYEQYF.

V gene TRBV9 combines with J gene TRBJ1-2; no reliable D call. Trimming pared 4 bases from V and 7 bases from J, leaving 20 bases between. CDR3 size: 15 residues. Germline V lookup: CDR1 SGDLS, CDR2 YYNGEE. The CDR3 DNA reads as TGTGCCAGCAGCACGCCCGGAGGGATCGGGTTTGGCTACACCTTC. Its translation: CASSTPGGIGFGYTF.

The genes are TRBV4-3 and TRBJ2-4, with D unresolved. Germline V gene data show CDR1 as LGHNA and CDR2 as YSLEER. Trimming took off 0 bases at V and 0 bases at J, with 9 bases between the two ends. The CDR3 is 16 amino acids. CDR3 nucleotide sequence: TGCGCCAGCAGCCAAGATCCAAGGCTAGCCAAAAACATTCAGTACTTC. Protein: CASSQDPRLAKNIQYF.

This clonotype was counted ten times or more. The rearrangement links TRBV20-1 to TRBJ2-3; D is uncertain. The germline V and J ends were trimmed by 2 bases and 3 bases, with 6 bases remaining between them. This CDR3 is built from 12 residues. Germline V CDR1 and CDR2: DFQATT, SNEGSKA (reference sequence). CDR3 amino acids: CSARPQTDTQYF. The DNA of the CDR3 is TGCAGTGCTAGACCCCAGACAGATACGCAGTATTTT.

The chain has TRBV29-1 and TRBJ2-1, with 7 positions matching TRBD1. The ends lost 6 bases at V and 0 bases at J; junction bases unmatched: 8. The CDR3 sequence is 15 residues long. Germline loops: CDR1 SQVTM, CDR2 ANQGSEA. CDR3 coding DNA: TGCAGCGTGGAGGCAGGGGGTACCTCCTACAATGAGCAGTTCTTC. Translation: CSVEAGGTSYNEQFF.

V gene TRBV4-1 combines with J gene TRBJ2-3, with D tentatively TRBD2 (7 bases). Germline V gene lookup returns CDR1 MGHRA and CDR2 YSYEKL. CDR3 length: 17 amino acids. Trimming removed 0 bases at V and 2 bases at J, with 15 bases between. This CDR3 reads CASSQDPPGGATDTQYF. As DNA, the CDR3 is TGCGCCAGCAGCCAAGATCCCCCGGGGGGCGCCACAGATACGCAGTATTTT.

The chain joins TRBV29-1 to TRBJ2-3; perhaps D is TRBD1 or TRBD2 (5 bases each). The length of the CDR3 is 14 residues. Between the trimmed V and J ends, which lost 3 bases and 1 base, there was a span of 11 bases. CDR1 SQVTM and CDR2 ANQGSEA come from the germline V gene. Here the CDR3 reads CSVDSGLGTDTQYF. The CDR3 DNA follows: TGCAGCGTTGACTCGGGGCTTGGCACAGATACGCAGTATTTT.

J is TRBJ2-4 and V is TRBV4-3; TRBD1 aligns across 9 bases. The CDR3 is 13 amino acids. The germline V gene encodes CDR1 LGHNA and CDR2 YSLEER. The V segment lost 4 bases and the J segment 8 bases; nucleotides outside the gene matches: 3. For the CDR3, the DNA is TGCGCCAGCAGCCCGGACAGGGGAGACATTCAGTACTTC. Its protein product is CASSPDRGDIQYF.

The CDR3 DNA follows: TGTGCCAGCAGCTTAGTGGGCAGGGGGCTGACAGATACGCAGTATTTT. Protein sequence: CASSLVGRGLTDTQYF. This rearrangement joins TRBV7-9 to TRBJ2-3; 8 nucleotides align to TRBD1. After removal of 1 base from V and 3 bases from J, the junction contained 6 bases not matched to a gene. Germline assignment: CDR1 SEHNR and CDR2 FQNEAQ (reference sequence). CDR3 size: 16 residues.

This clonotype was counted a few times. This rearrangement joins TRBV4-2 to TRBJ2-3, with TRBD2 identical over 8 bases. The junction had 6 bases not matched to a gene; V was cut back by 1 base and J by 6 bases. The CDR3 runs to 15 residues. The germline CDR1 and CDR2 sequences are LGHNA and YNFKEQ. The CDR3 nucleotides read TGTGCCAGCAGCCAAGGCGGGGGGTCTTTGGATACGCAGTATTTT. This encodes CASSQGGGSLDTQYF.

The chain recombines TRBV5-5 with TRBJ1-6, with 7 bases that match TRBD1. This CDR3 is built from 17 residues. The V and J ends lost 2 bases and 0 bases, in that order; junction bases with no gene match: 5. The germline V gene has CDR1 SGHKS and CDR2 YYEKEE (reference sequence). The CDR3 DNA reads as TGTGCCAGCAGCTTAGGGGGACAGAGCTCCTATAATTCACCCCTCCACTTT. Its translation: CASSLGGQSSYNSPLHF.

The genes are TRBV4-3 and TRBJ2-2; the match to TRBD1 covers 10 bases. Germline V CDR1 and CDR2: LGHNA, YSLEER. The CDR3 spans 18 residues. Trimming took 4 bases from V and 0 from J; bases not matched to a gene: 8. The CDR3 DNA is TGCGCCAGCAGCCCCCGGGACAGGGGAAGCCCGAACACCGGGGAGCTGTTTTTT. This sequence encodes CASSPRDRGSPNTGELFF.

This chain links TRBV24-1 with TRBJ2-3, with 11 bases aligning to TRBD2. CDR1 KGHDR and CDR2 SFDVKD come from the germline V gene. V dropped 4 bases and J dropped 5; count of bases not matched to a gene: 4. The CDR3 has 15 amino acids. The CDR3 coding sequence is TGTGCCACCAGTGAGCGGACTAGCGGGTTAGATACGCAGTATTTT. This encodes CATSERTSGLDTQYF.

The rearrangement joins TRBV7-2 to TRBJ2-5, with TRBD2 as a possible D gene (6 bases). This CDR3 contains 16 residues. Germline V lookup: CDR1 SGHTA, CDR2 FQGNSA. Trimming removed 5 bases at V and 2 bases at J, with 18 bases between. CDR3 sequence: CASSPPGWTTQETQYF. CDR3 bases: TGTGCCAGCAGCCCCCCGGGATGGACTACTCAAGAGACCCAGTACTTC.

In its sample, this clonotype was seen a few times. The V and J genes are TRBV20-1 and TRBJ1-2; TRBD1 is a possible D gene (6 bases). Trimming cost V 4 bases and J 5 bases, with 17 bases left between them. The CDR3 is 14 amino acids. Germline CDR1 DFQATT, CDR2 SNEGSKA (reference sequence). CDR3 sequence reads: CSATTGQIAYGYTF. The CDR3 nucleotides are TGCAGTGCTACAACCGGACAGATTGCATATGGCTACACCTTC.

The rearrangement joins TRBV20-1 to TRBJ2-3, with D tentatively TRBD1 (5 bases). CDR3 size: 14 residues. The germline CDR1 and CDR2 sequences are DFQATT and SNEGSKA (reference sequence). Deletions cut 3 bases from V and 5 bases from J, with 15 bases between. CDR3 sequence reads: CSASLREQGDTQYF. The CDR3 DNA is TGCAGTGCTAGTCTTCGAGAGCAGGGAGATACGCAGTATTTT.

This clonotype was recorded a few times. The chain carries TRBV9 and TRBJ2-1; TRBD2 aligns across 8 bases. V lost 5 bases and J lost 9; bases outside the gene matches: 10. Germline V lookup: CDR1 SGDLS, CDR2 YYNGEE. The CDR3 runs to 14 residues. CDR3: CASSARTSRSEQFF. Here the CDR3 DNA reads TGTGCCAGCAGTGCCCGGACTAGCCGGAGTGAGCAGTTCTTC. The variable domain in full, completed from reference TRBV9 and TRBJ2-1, reads DSGVTQTPKHLITATGQRVTLRCSPRSGDLSVYWYQQSLDQGLQFLIQYYNGEERAKGNILERFSAQQFPDLHSELNLSSLELGDSALYFCASSARTSRSEQFFGPGTRLTVL.

The chain uses TRBV4-1 and TRBJ2-1; D perhaps matches TRBD1 (6 bases). With 0 bases removed from V and 8 bases from J, the gap between germline ends came to 11 bases. This CDR3 region has 14 residues. From germline, CDR1 is MGHRA and CDR2 YSYEKL. Here the CDR3 DNA reads TGCGCCAGCAGCCAAGAGTCCAGGGGCGATGAGCAGTTCTTC. It specifies CASSQESRGDEQFF.

The chain uses TRBV5-1 and TRBJ2-5; 8 positions agree with TRBD1. The CDR3 consists of 15 residues. The germline V gene encodes CDR1 SGHRS and CDR2 YFSETQ. V lost 4 bases, J lost 2 bases, and 7 bases stayed unmatched. As DNA, the CDR3 is TGCGCCAGCAGCAGGGGGACAGGAAAACAAGAGACCCAGTACTTC. Residues: CASSRGTGKQETQYF. The variable domain in full, with the rest retrieved from reference TRBV5-1 and TRBJ2-5, is KAGVTQTPRYLIKTRGQQVTLSCSPISGHRSVSWYQQTPGQGLQFLFEYFSETQRNKGNFPGRFSGRQFSNSRSEMNVSTLELGDSALYLCASSRGTGKQETQYFGPGTRLLVL.

The gene calls are TRBV4-2 and TRBJ1-4; 10 nucleotides align to TRBD1. CDR1 and CDR2 (germline): LGHNA, YNFKEQ. This CDR3 is built from 15 residues. V was pared by 2 bases and J by 11 bases, with 8 bases of the junction left unmatched. The DNA of the CDR3 is TGTGCCAGCAGCCAACTGGGACAGGGGCCTCGGAAACTGTTTTTT. Amino acids: CASSQLGQGPRKLFF.

The gene calls are TRBV28 and TRBJ2-1, with D maybe TRBD1 (5 bases). Germline V gene data show CDR1 as MDHEN and CDR2 as SYDVKM. The CDR3 is 16 amino acids. V lost 3 bases to trimming and J lost 3 bases, with 15 bases between them. CDR3 in amino acids: CASSFQETEDYNEQFF. The CDR3 DNA is TGTGCCAGCAGTTTTCAAGAGACAGAAGACTACAATGAGCAGTTCTTC.

V usage is TRBV28 and J usage is TRBJ2-5; tentatively, D is TRBD1 (5 bases). This CDR3 comprises 14 residues. The V end lost 4 bases, the J end lost 5 bases, and 14 bases lay between the germline ends. From germline, CDR1 is MDHEN and CDR2 SYDVKM. The CDR3 protein is CASSSAGMGETQYF. The CDR3 DNA is TGTGCCAGCAGTTCCGCAGGGATGGGGGAGACCCAGTACTTC.

There are a few counts of this clonotype. This chain connects TRBV29-1 to TRBJ2-5, with no clear D. There are 12 residues in the CDR3. Trimming stripped 2 bases from V and 3 bases from J, with 7 bases between. Germline V gives CDR1 SQVTM, CDR2 ANQGSEA. This chain's CDR3 is CSVEFPKETQYF. The CDR3 coding sequence is TGCAGCGTTGAATTCCCCAAAGAGACCCAGTACTTC.

V gene TRBV20-1 combines with J gene TRBJ1-4, with D possibly being TRBD1 (6 bases). The CDR3 length is 14 residues. The V end lost 4 bases, the J end lost 6 bases, and 15 bases lay between the germline ends. Germline CDR1 reads DFQATT; CDR2 reads SNEGSKA (reference sequence). CDR3 region: CSAIYRTDHEKLFF. DNA for the CDR3: TGCAGTGCTATTTACCGGACAGACCATGAAAAACTGTTTTTT.

Here the CDR3 reads CSAAREINEQFF. CDR3 in DNA: TGCAGTGCTGCCCGAGAGATCAATGAGCAGTTCTTC. The chain carries TRBV20-1 and TRBJ2-1; D remains ambiguous. The CDR3 has 12 amino acids. CDR1 and CDR2 from the germline V gene are DFQATT and SNEGSKA (reference sequence). V lost 5 bases to trimming and J lost 6 bases, with 11 bases between them.

This clonotype has only a few counts. The V and J genes are TRBV7-6 and TRBJ2-1; perhaps D is TRBD1 or TRBD2 (6 bases each). Looked up from germline, CDR1 is SGHVS and CDR2 is FNYEAQ. Trimming cost V 4 bases and J 2 bases, with 18 bases left between them. This CDR3 spans 17 amino acids. The CDR3 region is CASSSRSGGDTYNEQFF. The CDR3 DNA reads as TGTGCCAGCAGCTCCCGGTCAGGCGGGGACACCTACAATGAGCAGTTCTTC.

The chain couples TRBV29-1 to TRBJ2-1; D might be TRBD1 (5 bases). Trimming took 4 bases from V and 0 from J, leaving 13 bases between them. The CDR3 runs to 15 residues. Germline V lookup: CDR1 SQVTM, CDR2 ANQGSEA. The CDR3: CSVVQDTSSYNEQFF. In DNA form, the CDR3 reads TGCAGCGTTGTCCAGGACACGAGCTCCTACAATGAGCAGTTCTTC.

The chain has TRBV11-2 and TRBJ2-5; 10 bases fit TRBD2. V dropped 4 bases and J dropped 5; count of bases not matched to a gene: 10. Per germline, CDR1 SGHAT and CDR2 FQNNGV. The CDR3 totals 16 residues. The CDR3 sequence: CASSSASGGLRETQYF. The CDR3 DNA reads as TGTGCCAGCAGCTCTGCTAGCGGGGGCCTTCGCGAGACCCAGTACTTC.